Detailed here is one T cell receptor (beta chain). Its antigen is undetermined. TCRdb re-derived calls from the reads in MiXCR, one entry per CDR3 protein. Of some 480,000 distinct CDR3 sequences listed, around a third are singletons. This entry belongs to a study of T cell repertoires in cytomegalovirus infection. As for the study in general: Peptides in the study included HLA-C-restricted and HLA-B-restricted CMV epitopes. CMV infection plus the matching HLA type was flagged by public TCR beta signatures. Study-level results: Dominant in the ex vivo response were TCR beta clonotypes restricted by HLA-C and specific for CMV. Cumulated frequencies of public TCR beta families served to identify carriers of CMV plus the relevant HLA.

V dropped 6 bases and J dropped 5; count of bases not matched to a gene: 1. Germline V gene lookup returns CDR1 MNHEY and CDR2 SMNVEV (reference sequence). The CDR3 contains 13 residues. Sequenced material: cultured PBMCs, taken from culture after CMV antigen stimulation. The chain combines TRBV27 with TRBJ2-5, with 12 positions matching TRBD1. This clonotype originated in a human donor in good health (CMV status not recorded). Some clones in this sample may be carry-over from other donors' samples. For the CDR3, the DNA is TGTGCCAGCAGGGGACAGGGGGCGGAGACCCAGTACTTC. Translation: CASRGQGAETQYF.